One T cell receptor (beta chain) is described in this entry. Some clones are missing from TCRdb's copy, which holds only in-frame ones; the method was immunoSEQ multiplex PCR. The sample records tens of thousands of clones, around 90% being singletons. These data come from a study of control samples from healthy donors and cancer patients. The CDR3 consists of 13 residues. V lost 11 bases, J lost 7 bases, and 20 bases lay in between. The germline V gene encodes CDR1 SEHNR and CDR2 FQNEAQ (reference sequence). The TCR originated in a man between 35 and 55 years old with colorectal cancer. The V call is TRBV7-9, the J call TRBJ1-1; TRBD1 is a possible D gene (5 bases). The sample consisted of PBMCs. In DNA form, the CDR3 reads TGTGCCGCAATAGGCCCCGGGGCTGGTGAAGCTTTCTTT. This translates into CAAIGPGAGEAFF.